This T cell receptor beta chain came from a study of blood T cell repertoires in COVID-19. Whole-study context: From T cells, B-cell-depleted T cells, or PBMCs came the material, which was cDNA or gDNA.

This clone was observed a few times. The authors' processing: Nucleated cell counts were estimated from reference gene primer amplification. The data were produced by immunoSEQ multiplex PCR, yet TCRdb's version contains in-frame clones alone and is incomplete. V and J calls and clone size are as listed in that table; D and trimming were resolved from the DNA. This table holds tens of thousands of clones, 75% to 85% found once. The germline V gene has CDR1 PRHDT and CDR2 FYEKMQ (reference sequence). Trimming shortened V by 5 bases and J by 6 bases, and 13 bases separated the two germline ends. This CDR3 has 13 amino acids.

This sequence was found in a woman in her 70s with acute or convalescent COVID-19. The V and J genes are TRBV13 and TRBJ1-1, with D tentatively TRBD1 (5 bases). The sequenced sample consisted of peripheral blood. In DNA form, the CDR3 reads TGTGCCAGCAGCCCCGGGACTGCTTCTGAAGCTTTCTTT. It yields the protein CASSPGTASEAFF.